These 16 T cell receptor beta chains came from one sample sequenced in a study of shared clonotypes between healthy human individuals. CD8 cells classed as naive were CD45RO-negative and positively selected for CCR7, excluding terminally differentiated effector memory CD45RA+ cells. Only in-frame clones appear in the TCRdb table, and some are missing; sequencing was by immunoSEQ multiplex PCR. The data show hundreds of thousands of clones, roughly nine tenths seen once. Sequenced sample: naive CD8+ T cells sorted from blood. These receptors were obtained from a man aged 30 to 39 in good health.

This chain links TRBV7-9 with TRBJ2-7; the match to TRBD1 covers 7 bases. The CDR3 totals 13 residues. Germline lookup yields CDR1 SEHNR and CDR2 FQNEAQ (reference sequence). Germline trimming cut 3 bases from V and 3 bases from J; bases unmatched to any gene: 2. CDR3 bases: TGTGCCAGCAGCTTCAGGGGGATCTACGAGCAGTACTTC. Its protein product is CASSFRGIYEQYF. Full variable domain (remainder filled in from reference TRBV7-9 and TRBJ2-7): DTGVSQNPRHKITKRGQNVTFRCDPISEHNRLYWYRQTLGQGPEFLTYFQNEAQLEKSRLLSDRFSAERPKGSFSTLEIQRTEQGDSAMYLCASSFRGIYEQYFGPGTRLTVT.

V is TRBV28 and J is TRBJ2-7; D remains ambiguous. Germline V gene sequence: CDR1 MDHEN, CDR2 SYDVKM. Trimming cost V 6 bases and J 5 bases, with 14 bases left between them. The CDR3 length is 13 residues. DNA for the CDR3: TGTGCCAGCAGCGTCCTCCGGATGGACGAGCAGTACTTC. Its translation: CASSVLRMDEQYF.

The rearrangement joins TRBV9 to TRBJ2-7; tentative D call: TRBD2 (5 bases). V was pared by 1 base and J by 3 bases, with 14 bases between. This CDR3 spans 15 amino acids. Germline V gene data show CDR1 as SGDLS and CDR2 as YYNGEE. DNA for the CDR3: TGTGCCAGCAGCGTATCCGGGATCCCCTACTACGAGCAGTACTTC. Protein sequence: CASSVSGIPYYEQYF.

This chain links TRBV27 with TRBJ2-1, with TRBD2 identical over 9 bases. This CDR3 region has 15 residues. The trim removed 5 bases at V and 0 bases at J, leaving 2 bases unmatched. Germline assignment: CDR1 MNHEY and CDR2 SMNVEV (reference sequence). The CDR3 DNA is TGTGCCAGCAGTATTAGCGGGAGCTCCTACAATGAGCAGTTCTTC. Translating gives CASSISGSSYNEQFF.

The rearrangement uses TRBV7-6 and TRBJ2-7, with D maybe TRBD1 (6 bases). Germline lookup yields CDR1 SGHVS and CDR2 FNYEAQ. The germline V and J ends were trimmed by 4 bases and 2 bases, with 12 bases remaining between them. This CDR3 region has 14 residues. The CDR3 is CASSSHRDTYEQYF. The CDR3 nucleotides read TGTGCCAGCAGCTCCCACCGGGACACCTACGAGCAGTACTTC. The whole variable domain, filled in from reference TRBV7-6 and TRBJ2-7, reads GAGVSQSPRYKVTKRGQDVALRCDPISGHVSLYWYRQALGQGPEFLTYFNYEAQQDKSGLPNDRFSAERPEGSISTLTIQRTEQRDSAMYRCASSSHRDTYEQYFGPGTRLTVT.

The chain combines TRBV7-9 with TRBJ2-7, with D possibly TRBD1 on 6 matching bases. The V gene's germline CDR1 is SEHNR and CDR2 FQNEAQ (reference sequence). Trimming cost V 10 bases and J 0 bases, with 13 bases left between them. This CDR3 spans 13 amino acids. The CDR3 DNA reads as TGTGCCATACTTACAGGGAACTCCTACGAGCAGTACTTC. Its protein is CAILTGNSYEQYF.

Remarks on this clone: The same CDR3 is also encoded by other DNA sequences in this sample. The chain uses TRBV29-1 and TRBJ1-1, with no clear D. The CDR3 covers 11 residues. Germline loops: CDR1 SQVTM, CDR2 ANQGSEA. V was pared by 6 bases and J by 0 bases, with 5 bases between. The CDR3 sequence: CSVGLNTEAFF. The CDR3 coding sequence is TGCAGCGTAGGGTTGAACACTGAAGCTTTCTTT. Variable domain in full (rest from reference TRBV29-1 and TRBJ1-1): SAVISQKPSRDICQRGTSLTIQCQVDSQVTMMFWYRQQPGQSLTLIATANQGSEATYESGFVIDKFPISRPNLTFSTLTVSNMSPEDSSIYLCSVGLNTEAFFGQGTRLTVV.

The gene calls are TRBV6-4 and TRBJ2-7; D perhaps matches TRBD2 (6 bases). The V and J ends lost 4 bases and 4 bases respectively, with 17 bases between them. Germline lookup yields CDR1 MRHNA and CDR2 SNTAGT. There are 15 residues in the CDR3. CDR3 DNA sequence: TGTGCCAGCAGTGCGCTAGCGAGCCCAGATTACGAGCAGTACTTC. Protein: CASSALASPDYEQYF.

This clone was detected only once. The rearrangement uses TRBV27 and TRBJ1-3; no clear D gene. Trimming removed 6 bases from V and 0 bases from J, with 12 bases in between. The germline V gene has CDR1 MNHEY and CDR2 SMNVEV (reference sequence). The CDR3 is 15 residues long. As DNA, the CDR3 is TGTGCCAGCAGCCCCGGACTCGGCTCTGGAAACACCATATATTTT. Its translation: CASSPGLGSGNTIYF.

This chain links TRBV21-1 with TRBJ1-5. TRBV21-1 is flagged as a pseudogene. This CDR3 comprises 15 residues. The CDR3 DNA sequence: TGTGCCAGCACGGTCACCAAATGGGGCAATCAGCCCCAGCATTTT. Its protein is CASTVTKWGNQPQHF.

V is TRBV9 and J is TRBJ2-7; D perhaps matches TRBD1 (6 bases). Germline V CDR1 and CDR2: SGDLS, YYNGEE. CDR3 length equals 15 residues. V gave up 3 bases and J gave up 4 bases, with 17 bases separating them. The DNA of the CDR3 is TGTGCCAGCAGCGCCGGGCTGGGGGCTGGATACGAGCAGTACTTC. Translation gives CASSAGLGAGYEQYF.

This chain joins TRBV7-9 and TRBJ1-1; D unclear. V was cut by 6 bases and J by 6 bases, with 14 bases left in between. There are 13 residues in the CDR3. CDR1 and CDR2 (germline): SEHNR, FQNEAQ (reference sequence). The CDR3, as DNA: TGTGCCAGCAGAAATGGCCGGGGTGCTGAAGCTTTCTTT. It translates to CASRNGRGAEAFF.

This clone was seen once. The chain combines TRBV9 with TRBJ2-1; TRBD2 aligns across 7 bases. After removal of 4 bases from V and 10 bases from J, the junction contained 5 bases not matched to a gene. The CDR3 runs 12 residues. Germline V CDR1 and CDR2: SGDLS, YYNGEE. CDR3 protein: CASSPREDEQFF. The CDR3 DNA sequence: TGTGCCAGCAGCCCCCGGGAGGACGAGCAGTTCTTC.

This clone showed up just once. V is TRBV2 and J is TRBJ1-4; tentative D call: TRBD1 (5 bases). Germline V lookup: CDR1 SNHLY, CDR2 FYNNEI. The CDR3 totals 13 residues. The V end lost 6 bases, the J end lost 6 bases, and 11 bases lay between the germline ends. The CDR3 region is CASRDVTDEKLFF. For the CDR3, the DNA is TGTGCCAGCAGGGACGTGACAGATGAAAAACTGTTTTTT. Complete variable domain (other parts from reference TRBV2 and TRBJ1-4): EPEVTQTPSHQVTQMGQEVILRCVPISNHLYFYWYRQILGQKVEFLVSFYNNEISEKSEIFDDQFSVERPDGSNFTLKIRSTKLEDSAMYFCASRDVTDEKLFFGSGTQLSVL.

V usage is TRBV19 and J usage is TRBJ2-3; TRBD1 or TRBD2 may be the D gene (6 bases each). The V end lost 3 bases, the J end lost 4 bases, and 11 bases lay between the germline ends. CDR3 size: 14 residues. The V gene's germline CDR1 is LNHDA and CDR2 SQIVND (reference sequence). CDR3 DNA: TGTGCCAGTAGTATTTCGGGGGCCGCAGATACGCAGTATTTT. Its translation: CASSISGAADTQYF.

This chain links TRBV5-5 with TRBJ1-2; 7 nucleotides match TRBD1. Germline V gives CDR1 SGHKS, CDR2 YYEKEE (reference sequence). V trimming: 0 bases; J trimming: 5 bases; junction bases outside the gene matches: 7. This CDR3 contains 15 residues. Here the CDR3 DNA reads TGTGCCAGCAGCTTGGCAGACAGGGTTTTTTATGGCTACACCTTC. This translates into CASSLADRVFYGYTF.